A single TCR beta chain is shown here with its context. Profiled with immunoSEQ multiplex PCR; TCRdb holds only in-frame clones, not every one. The table lists roughly 700,000 clones, 89% of them singletons. The treatment denotes: roughly 20 received Ad26.COV2.S at low or high dose, single or two shots; about 5 received placebo; per-sample allocation not given. After the first vaccine or placebo injection, samples were drawn on day 63. This sample is drawn from a study of Ad26.COV2.S vaccination and SARS-CoV-2 variants. This CDR3 has 9 residues. V was clipped by 4 bases and J by 8 bases, with 3 bases between them. Germline CDR1 DFQATT, CDR2 SNEGSKA (reference sequence).

The chain has TRBV20-1 and TRBJ2-1; D unresolved. The TCR sequence derives from a person aged 18-65 years who received the Ad26.COV2.S COVID-19 vaccine or a placebo. Sequenced material: peripheral blood, taken in a trial of Ad26.COV2.S vaccine versus placebo. The CDR3, as DNA: TGCAGTGCTAACTATGAGCAGTTCTTC. Its translation: CSANYEQFF.